What follows are 19 T cell receptor beta chains derived from one specimen sequenced in a study of blood T cell repertoires in COVID-19. Libraries were prepared by immunoSEQ multiplex PCR; TCRdb keeps only in-frame clonotypes and omits some of them. Of under 500,000 clones listed, about 85% are singletons. The sequenced sample consisted of PBMCs or T cells enriched from blood (not recorded which). The source of these receptors is a woman in her late teens or twenties with acute COVID-19.

This chain connects TRBV10-3 to TRBJ1-2; 11 bases align to TRBD1. Germline V CDR1 and CDR2: ENHRY, SYGVKD. J gave up 4 bases and V 6 bases, and 4 bases lay outside the gene matches. This CDR3 region has 14 residues. The CDR3 nucleotides read TGTGCCATCAGCGGGGACAGGGGGGCCTATGGCTACACCTTC. Its translation is CAISGDRGAYGYTF.

The chain couples TRBV10-1 to TRBJ2-1; D might be TRBD2 (6 bases). The CDR3 runs to 13 residues. The germline CDR1 and CDR2 sequences are WNHNN and SYGVQD (reference sequence). The ends were cut back, 8 bases at V and 8 bases at J, with 16 bases in the middle. The CDR3 region is CASAEAGRDEQFF. CDR3 nucleotide sequence: TGCGCCAGCGCTGAGGCGGGGCGGGATGAGCAGTTCTTC.

V is TRBV7-9 and J is TRBJ1-5, with D unresolved. Germline loops: CDR1 SEHNR, CDR2 FQNEAQ (reference sequence). CDR3 length: 14 residues. Deletions cut 4 bases from V and 5 bases from J, with 12 bases between. CDR3 residues: CASSSGVLDQPQHF. CDR3 bases: TGTGCCAGCAGCTCCGGGGTATTAGATCAGCCCCAGCATTTT.

The count of this clone is one. The genes are TRBV11-1 and TRBJ2-3; D remains unclear. Germline CDR1 and CDR2: SGHAT and FQDESV (reference sequence). Trimming left V 2 bases short and J 0 bases short, with 6 bases between. The length of the CDR3 is 14 residues. The CDR3, as DNA: TGTGCCAGCAGCTTAACAGTTAGCACAGATACGCAGTATTTT. Protein: CASSLTVSTDTQYF.

The CDR3 DNA sequence: TGCGCCAGCAGCTCGGGACAACCGAACACTGAAGCTTTCTTT. Its protein product is CASSSGQPNTEAFF. This chain connects TRBV5-1 to TRBJ1-1, with D possibly being TRBD1 (6 bases). Looked up from germline, CDR1 is SGHRS and CDR2 is YFSETQ. The CDR3 contains 14 residues. V was shortened by 3 bases and J by 1 base, with 10 bases between the two germline ends.

The chain uses TRBV3-1 (or the pseudogene TRBV3-2) and TRBJ1-3; no clear D. Germline-derived CDR1 and CDR2 are LGHDT and YNNKEL (reference sequence). The CDR3 is 15 residues long. V lost 2 bases and J 1 base, leaving 9 bases between the germline ends. The CDR3 region has the DNA TGTGCCAGCAGCCAATTTCCCGGTTCTGGAAACACCATATATTTT. Its protein is CASSQFPGSGNTIYF.

The genes are TRBV3-1 (or the pseudogene TRBV3-2) and TRBJ2-5, with D possibly matching TRBD1 (6 bases). The CDR3 has 17 amino acids. V was clipped by 2 bases and J by 4 bases, with 20 bases between them. Germline CDR1 is LGHDT and CDR2 is YNNKEL (reference sequence). The CDR3 DNA reads as TGTGCCAGCAGCCAACCTAACAGGGCAGATATTCGAGAGACCCAGTACTTC. Protein: CASSQPNRADIRETQYF.

The chain is built from TRBV4-1 and TRBJ1-3, with D tentatively TRBD1 (6 bases). Trimming stripped 3 bases from V and 0 bases from J, with 12 bases between. Per the germline V gene, CDR1 is MGHRA and CDR2 is YSYEKL. This CDR3 region has 16 residues. The CDR3 bases are TGCGCCAGCAGCCAGTACAGGGAAGACTCTGGAAACACCATATATTTT. It specifies CASSQYREDSGNTIYF.

This chain uses TRBV3-1 (or the pseudogene TRBV3-2) with TRBJ1-2; TRBD1 agrees at 7 bases. The CDR3 is 15 amino acids. Per the germline V gene, CDR1 is LGHDT and CDR2 is YNNKEL (reference sequence). Trimming took 2 bases from V and 7 from J; bases not matched to a gene: 10. CDR3 DNA sequence: TGTGCCAGCAGCCAAACAGGGGTTTTGGTAGGTGGCTACACCTTC. Protein sequence: CASSQTGVLVGGYTF.

The table lists this clone with a few counts. The chain joins TRBV11-2 to TRBJ2-1, with unresolved D. The ends were cut back, 4 bases at V and 4 bases at J, with 11 bases in the middle. Per the germline V gene, CDR1 is SGHAT and CDR2 is FQNNGV. The CDR3 has 14 amino acids. The CDR3 sequence is CASSSLVIYNEQFF. CDR3 nucleotides: TGTGCCAGCAGCTCCTTAGTAATTTACAATGAGCAGTTCTTC.

The CDR3 DNA is TGTGCCAGTAGTACATTTCCGCGAGGGTTGAGAGATACGCAGTATTTT. This sequence encodes CASSTFPRGLRDTQYF. The chain employs TRBV19 and TRBJ2-3, with D possibly matching TRBD2 (5 bases). Germline V lookup: CDR1 LNHDA, CDR2 SQIVND (reference sequence). V lost 4 bases and J 5 bases, leaving 19 bases between the germline ends. The CDR3 has 16 residues.

The V call is TRBV6-6, the J call TRBJ2-1, with D unresolved. The germline CDR1 and CDR2 sequences are MNHNY and SVGAGI (reference sequence). This CDR3 contains 15 residues. The V end was cut by 6 bases, the J end by 0 bases, with 12 bases between. CDR3 coding DNA: TGTGCCAGCAGCCCCGACATTAGCTCCTACAATGAGCAGTTCTTC. It specifies CASSPDISSYNEQFF.

The J gene is TRBJ2-3, the V gene TRBV2; 8 nucleotides align to TRBD2. Germline V CDR1 and CDR2: SNHLY, FYNNEI. The CDR3 length is 15 residues. V dropped 6 bases and J dropped 5; count of bases not matched to a gene: 10. CDR3 region: CASSERLAGIDTQYF. The CDR3 region has the DNA TGTGCCAGCAGCGAGAGGTTAGCGGGGATAGATACGCAGTATTTT.

About this clone: Other DNA sequences in this specimen translate into the identical CDR3. The J gene is TRBJ1-1, the V gene TRBV30; D is uncertain. CDR1 GTSNPN and CDR2 SVGIG come from the germline V gene (reference sequence). V shed 2 bases and J shed 2 bases, with 6 bases lying between them. The CDR3 runs to 12 residues. The CDR3 bases are TGTGCCTGGAGTACAAGTAACACTGAAGCTTTCTTT. Its protein is CAWSTSNTEAFF.

The V and J genes are TRBV28 and TRBJ1-2; 8 positions match TRBD1. This CDR3 contains 14 residues. The germline CDR1 and CDR2 sequences are MDHEN and SYDVKM. Trimming took 6 bases from V and 8 from J; bases not matched to a gene: 11. CDR3 bases: TGTGCCAGCAGCTCGACGACAGGGGTGAGCGGCTACACCTTC. It yields the protein CASSSTTGVSGYTF.

This clone has only one observation. The CDR3 DNA is TGTGCCAGCAGCCACGCGACAACCTCCTATGGCTACACCTTC. Protein product: CASSHATTSYGYTF. The chain carries TRBV3-1 (or the pseudogene TRBV3-2) and TRBJ1-2; D remains ambiguous. V gave up 3 bases and J gave up 4 bases, with 12 bases separating them. The length of the CDR3 is 14 residues. CDR1 LGHDT and CDR2 YNNKEL come from the germline V gene (reference sequence).

This clone was seen a handful of times. This chain links TRBV12-3 or TRBV12-4 with TRBJ1-2; tentatively, D is TRBD1 (6 bases). V dropped 10 bases and J dropped 3 bases, with 12 bases sitting between them. The CDR3 consists of 12 residues. The CDR3 nucleotides are TGTGCCACGATTTACAGGGACTATGGCTACACCTTC. It yields the protein CATIYRDYGYTF.

This chain links TRBV18 with TRBJ2-7; D unresolved. The ends were cut back, 6 bases at V and 3 bases at J, with 15 bases in the middle. CDR3 size: 14 residues. Germline V gene data show CDR1 as KGHSH and CDR2 as LQKENI. This CDR3 is CASSPAPGHYEQYF. The DNA for the CDR3 is TGTGCCAGCTCCCCCGCCCCTGGCCACTACGAGCAGTACTTC. Filled out from reference TRBV18 and TRBJ2-7, the complete variable domain reads NAGVMQNPRHLVRRRGQEARLRCSPMKGHSHVYWYRQLPEEGLKFMVYLQKENIIDESGMPKERFSAEFPKEGPSILRIQQVVRGDSAAYFCASSPAPGHYEQYFGPGTRLTVT.

V gene TRBV7-2 combines with J gene TRBJ2-3; D is perhaps TRBD2 (6 bases). Germline assignment: CDR1 SGHTA and CDR2 FQGNSA. The length of the CDR3 is 15 residues. V was pared by 1 base and J by 3 bases, with 11 bases between. DNA for the CDR3: TGTGCCAGCAGCTTAGGCGGGACGGTAACAGATACGCAGTATTTT. Its protein product is CASSLGGTVTDTQYF.